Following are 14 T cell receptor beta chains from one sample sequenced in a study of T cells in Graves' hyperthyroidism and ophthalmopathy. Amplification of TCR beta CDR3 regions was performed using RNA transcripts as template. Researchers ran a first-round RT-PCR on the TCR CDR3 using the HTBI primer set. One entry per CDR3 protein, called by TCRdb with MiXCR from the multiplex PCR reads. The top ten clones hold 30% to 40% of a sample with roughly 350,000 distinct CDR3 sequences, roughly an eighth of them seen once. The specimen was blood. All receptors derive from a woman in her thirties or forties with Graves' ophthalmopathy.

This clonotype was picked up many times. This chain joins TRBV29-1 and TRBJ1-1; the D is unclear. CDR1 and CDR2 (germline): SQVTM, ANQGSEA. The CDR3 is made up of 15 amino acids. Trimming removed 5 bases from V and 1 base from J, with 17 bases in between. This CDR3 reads CSVRASVDPNTEAFF. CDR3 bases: TGCAGCGTTAGAGCCTCCGTTGACCCGAACACTGAAGCTTTCTTT.

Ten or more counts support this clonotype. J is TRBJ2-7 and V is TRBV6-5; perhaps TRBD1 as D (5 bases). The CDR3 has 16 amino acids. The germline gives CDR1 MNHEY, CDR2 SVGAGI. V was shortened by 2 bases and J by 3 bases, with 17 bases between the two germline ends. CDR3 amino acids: CASSYLLATEVYEQYF. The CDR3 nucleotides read TGTGCCAGCAGTTACCTCCTGGCGACAGAAGTCTACGAGCAGTACTTC.

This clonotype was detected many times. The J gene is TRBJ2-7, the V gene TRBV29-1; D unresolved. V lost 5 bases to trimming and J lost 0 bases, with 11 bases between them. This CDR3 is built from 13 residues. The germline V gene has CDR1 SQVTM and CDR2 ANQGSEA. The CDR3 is CSVFSQDSYEQYF. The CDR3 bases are TGCAGCGTTTTTTCCCAGGACTCCTACGAGCAGTACTTC.

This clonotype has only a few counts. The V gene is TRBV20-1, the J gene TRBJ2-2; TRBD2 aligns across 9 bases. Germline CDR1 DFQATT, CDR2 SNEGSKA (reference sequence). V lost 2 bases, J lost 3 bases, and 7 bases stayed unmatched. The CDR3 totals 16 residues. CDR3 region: CSARPPQRGDTGELFF. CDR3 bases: TGCAGTGCTAGACCCCCACAGCGGGGGGACACCGGGGAGCTGTTTTTT.

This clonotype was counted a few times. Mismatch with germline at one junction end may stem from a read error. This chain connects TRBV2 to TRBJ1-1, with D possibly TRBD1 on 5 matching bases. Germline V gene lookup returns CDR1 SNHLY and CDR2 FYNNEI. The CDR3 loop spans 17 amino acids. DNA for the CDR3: TGTGCCAACAGTGAACCACTAACAGGCCTTAGGGGAACTGAAGCTTTCTTT. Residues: CANSEPLTGLRGTEAFF.

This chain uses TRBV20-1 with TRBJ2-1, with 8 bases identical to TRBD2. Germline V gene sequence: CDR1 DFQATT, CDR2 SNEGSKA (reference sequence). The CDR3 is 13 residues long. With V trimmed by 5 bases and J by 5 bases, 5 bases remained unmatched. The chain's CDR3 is CSAGGLGNNEQFF. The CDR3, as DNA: TGCAGTGCTGGGGGACTAGGGAACAATGAGCAGTTCTTC.

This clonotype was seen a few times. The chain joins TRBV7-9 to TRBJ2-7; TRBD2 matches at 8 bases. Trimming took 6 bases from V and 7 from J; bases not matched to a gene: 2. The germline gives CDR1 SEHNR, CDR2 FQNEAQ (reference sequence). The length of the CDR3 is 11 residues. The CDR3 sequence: CASSREGEQYF. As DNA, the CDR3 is TGTGCCAGCAGTCGGGAGGGGGAGCAGTACTTC.

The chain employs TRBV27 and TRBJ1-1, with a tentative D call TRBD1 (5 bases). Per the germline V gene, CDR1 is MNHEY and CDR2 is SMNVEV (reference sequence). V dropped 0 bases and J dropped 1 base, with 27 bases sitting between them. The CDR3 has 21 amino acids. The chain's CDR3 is CASSLSFQGLEVSSANTEAFF. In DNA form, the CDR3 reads TGTGCCAGCAGTTTATCCTTCCAGGGCCTAGAGGTATCGTCGGCGAACACTGAAGCTTTCTTT.

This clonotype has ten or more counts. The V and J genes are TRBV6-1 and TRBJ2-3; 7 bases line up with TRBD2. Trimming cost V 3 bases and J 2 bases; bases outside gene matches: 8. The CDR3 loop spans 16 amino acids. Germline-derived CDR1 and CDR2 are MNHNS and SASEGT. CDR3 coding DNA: TGTGCCAGCAGTGATGGGGACTACCCGCTCACAGATACGCAGTATTTT. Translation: CASSDGDYPLTDTQYF.

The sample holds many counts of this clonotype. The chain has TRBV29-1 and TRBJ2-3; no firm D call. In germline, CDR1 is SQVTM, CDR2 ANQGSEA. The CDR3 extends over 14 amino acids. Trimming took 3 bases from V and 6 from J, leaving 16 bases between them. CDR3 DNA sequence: TGCAGCGTTGAGGGGTGGTCTACTACGGATACGCAGTATTTT. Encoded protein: CSVEGWSTTDTQYF.

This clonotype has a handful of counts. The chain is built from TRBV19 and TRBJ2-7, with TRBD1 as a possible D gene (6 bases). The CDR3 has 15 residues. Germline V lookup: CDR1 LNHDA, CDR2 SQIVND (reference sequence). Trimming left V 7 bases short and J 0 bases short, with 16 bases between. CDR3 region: CASTSTGTSSYEQYF. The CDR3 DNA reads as TGTGCCAGTACCTCGACAGGAACGAGCTCCTACGAGCAGTACTTC.

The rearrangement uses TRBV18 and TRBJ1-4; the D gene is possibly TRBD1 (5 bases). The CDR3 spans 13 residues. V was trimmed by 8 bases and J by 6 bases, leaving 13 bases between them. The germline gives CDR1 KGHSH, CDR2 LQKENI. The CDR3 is CASRRGVDEKLFF. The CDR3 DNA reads TGTGCCAGCCGAAGGGGAGTGGATGAAAAACTGTTTTTT.

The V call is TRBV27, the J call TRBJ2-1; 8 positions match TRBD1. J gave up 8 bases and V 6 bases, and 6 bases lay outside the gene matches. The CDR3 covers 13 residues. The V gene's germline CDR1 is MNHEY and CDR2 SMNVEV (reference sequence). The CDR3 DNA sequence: TGTGCCAGCAGCCGTAACAGGGGGGATGAGCAGTTCTTC. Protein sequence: CASSRNRGDEQFF.

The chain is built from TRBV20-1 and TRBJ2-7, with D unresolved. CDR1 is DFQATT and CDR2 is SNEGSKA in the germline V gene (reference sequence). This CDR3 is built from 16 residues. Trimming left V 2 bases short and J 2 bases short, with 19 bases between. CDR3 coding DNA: TGCAGTGCTAGACCCACCTCCCGGCTCACCACCTACGAGCAGTACTTC. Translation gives CSARPTSRLTTYEQYF.